These 27 T cell receptor beta chains were all obtained from the same sample, sequenced in a study of shared T cell receptors in the human thymus. Only in-frame clones appear in the TCRdb table, and some are missing; sequencing was by immunoSEQ multiplex PCR. In the table there are approximately 580,000 clones, roughly 74% of which are singletons. These data are also associated with another study on human thymus T cells.

The sample was thymocytes. All receptors derive from a boy in the first two years of life with a congenital heart defect.

This clone has only a few counts. This chain links TRBV16 with TRBJ2-7; 7 nucleotides agree with TRBD1. There are 13 residues in the CDR3. Germline assignment: CDR1 KGHSY and CDR2 FQNENV. V was clipped by 4 bases and J by 6 bases; unmatched bases: 6. The CDR3 here is CASSRGQGVEQYF. The CDR3 DNA reads as TGTGCCAGCAGCCGGGGGCAGGGGGTCGAGCAGTACTTC.

The chain is built from TRBV5-1 and TRBJ2-1, with 7 nucleotides matching TRBD2. Germline values: CDR1 SGHRS, CDR2 YFSETQ. V dropped 0 bases and J dropped 3; count of bases not matched to a gene: 12. The CDR3 is 18 residues long. The CDR3 nucleotides read TGCGCCAGCAGCTTGGCCTTTCGGGGGAGGGCCCACTACAATGAGCAGTTCTTC. It translates to CASSLAFRGRAHYNEQFF.

This clone appeared a few times. The rearrangement joins TRBV7-9 to TRBJ2-1; 7 bases are a match to TRBD1. This CDR3 contains 15 residues. CDR1 and CDR2 from the germline V gene are SEHNR and FQNEAQ (reference sequence). V shed 1 base and J 6 bases; nucleotides not matched to a gene: 6. The CDR3 nucleotides are TGTGCCAGCAGCTTAGGGAACAGGGGAATCAATGAGCAGTTCTTC. As protein: CASSLGNRGINEQFF.

The genes are TRBV7-8 and TRBJ2-5, with 7 nucleotides matching TRBD2. The V and J ends lost 5 bases and 2 bases, in that order; junction bases with no gene match: 5. Germline assignment: CDR1 SGHVS and CDR2 FQNEAQ. The CDR3 is 14 amino acids. CDR3 coding DNA: TGTGCCAGCAGCGAACGACTAGCACAAGAGACCCAGTACTTC. This gives the protein CASSERLAQETQYF. Based on the CDR3 plus reference TRBV7-8 and TRBJ2-5, the full variable domain is GAGVSQSPRYKVAKRGQDVALRCDPISGHVSLFWYQQALGQGPEFLTYFQNEAQLDKSGLPSDRFFAERPEGSVSTLKIQRTQQEDSAVYLCASSERLAQETQYFGPGTRLLVL.

The CDR3 here is CASKRVSGRGNTQYF. Written as DNA, the CDR3 is TGTGCCAGCAAGCGGGTTAGCGGGAGAGGGAATACGCAGTATTTT. The rearrangement uses TRBV28 and TRBJ2-3; 9 bases map to TRBD2. The CDR3 is 15 residues long. Germline assignment: CDR1 MDHEN and CDR2 SYDVKM. The V gene end was trimmed by 7 bases and the J gene end by 7 bases; junction bases not matched to a gene: 12.

This clone came up once. The J gene is TRBJ2-7, the V gene TRBV21-1; the table's TRBD2 call for D was not verified on the DNA. TRBV21-1 is a pseudogene locus. The CDR3 runs 16 residues. The CDR3 loop is CASSKSPGEGTYEQYF. The CDR3 region has the DNA TGTGCCAGCAGCAAATCCCCCGGGGAGGGGACCTACGAGCAGTACTTC.

Here the CDR3 DNA reads TGTGCCAGCAGCCAATCTCTTTCGGACAGGGTGGGCGAGCAGTACTTC. Protein product: CASSQSLSDRVGEQYF. V usage is TRBV16 and J usage is TRBJ2-7, with 8 bases identical to TRBD1. Germline V gene data show CDR1 as KGHSY and CDR2 as FQNENV. The V gene end was trimmed by 0 bases and the J gene end by 6 bases; junction bases not matched to a gene: 10. The CDR3 sequence is 16 residues long.

The gene calls are TRBV5-1 and TRBJ2-5; 7 bases match TRBD1. Germline-derived CDR1 and CDR2 are SGHRS and YFSETQ. The CDR3 totals 13 residues. The V gene end was trimmed by 3 bases and the J gene end by 4 bases; junction bases not matched to a gene: 3. This CDR3 is CASSSQGPETQYF. As DNA, the CDR3 is TGCGCCAGCAGCTCACAGGGGCCAGAGACCCAGTACTTC.

The chain carries TRBV5-1 and TRBJ2-3, with D maybe TRBD2 (7 bases). CDR3 size: 19 residues. Germline CDR1 is SGHRS and CDR2 is YFSETQ. V was shortened by 3 bases and J by 4 bases, with 27 bases between the two germline ends. As DNA, the CDR3 is TGCGCCAGCAGCTGGGGAGGGACTTCTCCCCCACGGGGGCCAGATACGCAGTATTTT. Residues: CASSWGGTSPPRGPDTQYF.

The chain uses TRBV5-4 and TRBJ1-2, with 8 bases that match TRBD1. After removal of 3 bases from V and 5 bases from J, the junction contained 12 bases not matched to a gene. The CDR3 has 16 residues. The germline V gene encodes CDR1 SGHNT and CDR2 YYREEE (reference sequence). For the CDR3, the DNA is TGTGCCAGCAGCTCAACAGGGGGGCATGATGGATATGGCTACACCTTC. Residues: CASSSTGGHDGYGYTF. The whole variable domain, filled in from reference TRBV5-4 and TRBJ1-2, reads ETGVTQSPTHLIKTRGQQVTLRCSSQSGHNTVSWYQQALGQGPQFIFQYYREEENGRGNFPPRFSGLQFPNYSSELNVNALELDDSALYLCASSSTGGHDGYGYTFGSGTRLTVV.

The chain couples TRBV18 to TRBJ2-3, with D hard to call. Trimming removed 5 bases at V and 4 bases at J, with 7 bases between. This CDR3 comprises 12 residues. In germline, CDR1 is KGHSH, CDR2 LQKENI. This CDR3 reads CASSTNSDTQYF. Here the CDR3 DNA reads TGTGCCAGCTCAACTAACTCAGATACGCAGTATTTT.

The V and J genes are TRBV5-6 and TRBJ2-7, with a possible D match to TRBD1 (7 bases). The CDR3 totals 13 residues. CDR1 is SGHDT, CDR2 YYEEEE, per germline. The ends were cut back, 2 bases at V and 4 bases at J, with 10 bases in the middle. In DNA, the CDR3 is TGTGCCAGCAGCTTACAGGGGAGGTACGAGCAGTACTTC. Protein: CASSLQGRYEQYF.

The chain employs TRBV5-4 and TRBJ2-7; maybe TRBD2 (6 bases). CDR3 length equals 13 residues. Germline V gene lookup returns CDR1 SGHNT and CDR2 YYREEE (reference sequence). V was trimmed by 4 bases and J by 5 bases, leaving 13 bases between them. This CDR3 reads CASSGSGVDEQYF. CDR3 DNA: TGTGCCAGCAGCGGGTCGGGAGTAGACGAGCAGTACTTC. Full variable domain (remainder filled in from reference TRBV5-4 and TRBJ2-7): ETGVTQSPTHLIKTRGQQVTLRCSSQSGHNTVSWYQQALGQGPQFIFQYYREEENGRGNFPPRFSGLQFPNYSSELNVNALELDDSALYLCASSGSGVDEQYFGPGTRLTVT.

The chain uses TRBV27 and TRBJ2-7; TRBD1 or TRBD2 may be the D gene (9 bases each). There are 22 residues in the CDR3. The germline CDR1 and CDR2 sequences are MNHEY and SMNVEV (reference sequence). V was trimmed by 5 bases and J by 2 bases, leaving 37 bases between them. The chain's CDR3 is CASSTYRGPKGNSGSRAYEQYF. Written as DNA, the CDR3 is TGTGCCAGCAGTACCTACAGGGGGCCTAAGGGTAATAGCGGGAGTAGGGCCTACGAGCAGTACTTC.

The gene calls are TRBV28 and TRBJ1-2, with TRBD1 matching 7 bases. The length of the CDR3 is 14 residues. Germline V gene sequence: CDR1 MDHEN, CDR2 SYDVKM. The ends lost 6 bases at V and 8 bases at J; junction bases unmatched: 12. CDR3 protein: CASRTLTGIGGYTF. DNA of the CDR3: TGTGCCAGCAGGACCCTGACAGGGATCGGAGGCTACACCTTC.

This sequence joins TRBV30 and TRBJ2-7; 7 bases line up with TRBD2. The length of the CDR3 is 15 residues. Germline CDR1 reads GTSNPN; CDR2 reads SVGIG (reference sequence). V lost 7 bases, J lost 3 bases, and 15 bases stayed unmatched. CDR3 DNA: TGTGCCTTCCTAGTACGCGGGAGCGTTTTCTACGAGCAGTACTTC. This encodes CAFLVRGSVFYEQYF. The complete variable domain, with remaining parts taken from reference TRBV30 and TRBJ2-7, reads SQTIHQWPATLVQPVGSPLSLECTVEGTSNPNLYWYRQAAGRGLQLLFYSVGIGQISSEVPQNLSASRPQDRQFILSSKKLLLSDSGFYLCAFLVRGSVFYEQYFGPGTRLTVT.

The CDR3 here is CASSLEGPGYYEQYF. CDR3 in DNA: TGTGCCAGCAGTTTGGAGGGTCCAGGGTACTACGAGCAGTACTTC. The rearrangement links TRBV28 to TRBJ2-7, with D possibly being TRBD2 (6 bases). V lost 3 bases and J lost 3, with 15 bases in between. This CDR3 has 15 residues. Germline V lookup: CDR1 MDHEN, CDR2 SYDVKM.

V usage is TRBV9 and J usage is TRBJ2-3, with 9 positions matching TRBD1. This CDR3 has 14 amino acids. After removal of 0 bases from V and 7 bases from J, the junction contained 3 bases not matched to a gene. The germline V gene has CDR1 SGDLS and CDR2 YYNGEE. The CDR3 bases are TGTGCCAGCAGCGTAGAACAGGGGGCTTATACGCAGTATTTT. Translation gives CASSVEQGAYTQYF.

This chain links TRBV5-6 with TRBJ2-3; a weak D match, TRBD2 (6 bases). The CDR3 length is 13 residues. Germline CDR1 and CDR2: SGHDT and YYEEEE. V was shortened by 4 bases and J by 6 bases, with 12 bases between the two germline ends. The CDR3 DNA sequence: TGTGCCAGCAGCCCAGGACTACTGGATACGCAGTATTTT. It encodes CASSPGLLDTQYF.

CDR3 nucleotides: TGTGCCAGCACCCGACTAGCCGGAGAGGTATCCTACGAGCAGTACTTC. This encodes CASTRLAGEVSYEQYF. The chain recombines TRBV2 with TRBJ2-7; 7 nucleotides align to TRBD2. This CDR3 comprises 16 residues. Trimming at V came to 7 bases and at J to 1 base, leaving 13 bases not matched to a gene. The germline V gene has CDR1 SNHLY and CDR2 FYNNEI.

CDR3 nucleotide sequence: TGTGCCAGCAGCATACCGGGTACCGCCCGCGGGAGCTCTGGGGCCAACGTCCTGACTTTC. Amino acid sequence: CASSIPGTARGSSGANVLTF. The V call is TRBV5-5, the J call TRBJ2-6, with 7 positions matching TRBD2. This CDR3 comprises 20 residues. With V trimmed by 4 bases and J by 0 bases, 16 bases remained unmatched. CDR1 is SGHKS and CDR2 is YYEKEE in the germline V gene (reference sequence).

This sequence joins TRBV28 and TRBJ2-7; 11 bases are a match to TRBD2. Germline V gene lookup returns CDR1 MDHEN and CDR2 SYDVKM. The CDR3 covers 23 residues. Germline trimming cut 4 bases from V and 6 bases from J; bases unmatched to any gene: 32. CDR3 protein: CASSSAARGGKNLAGGFSCEQYF. As DNA, the CDR3 is TGTGCCAGCAGTTCCGCCGCCCGCGGGGGAAAAAACCTAGCGGGAGGTTTTAGTTGCGAGCAGTACTTC.

This chain links TRBV4-3 with TRBJ2-7; D may be TRBD2 (6 bases). Trimming pared 7 bases from V and 0 bases from J, leaving 10 bases between. The CDR3 extends over 13 amino acids. Germline V lookup: CDR1 LGHNA, CDR2 YSLEER. As DNA, the CDR3 is TGCGCCAGCAAGCCGGGGGACTCCTACGAGCAGTACTTC. The encoded protein is CASKPGDSYEQYF.

This CDR3 reads CASSLRDTPWGGSPYEQYF. The CDR3 coding sequence is TGTGCCAGCAGTTTAAGGGACACCCCATGGGGCGGGAGCCCCTACGAGCAGTACTTC. The rearrangement links TRBV28 to TRBJ2-7, with a tentative D call TRBD2 (7 bases). This CDR3 region has 19 residues. Per the germline V gene, CDR1 is MDHEN and CDR2 is SYDVKM. V lost 2 bases and J 2 bases, leaving 25 bases between the germline ends.

This chain connects TRBV7-6 to TRBJ2-1; 10 bases fit TRBD2. Germline V CDR1 and CDR2: SGHVS, FNYEAQ. This CDR3 has 16 residues. After removal of 1 base from V and 8 bases from J, the junction contained 8 bases not matched to a gene. The CDR3 sequence: CASSLEEREGHHEQFF. For the CDR3, the DNA is TGTGCCAGCAGCTTAGAAGAGCGGGAGGGCCACCATGAGCAGTTCTTC.

The chain couples TRBV5-1 to TRBJ2-2, with D perhaps TRBD1 (5 bases). Trimming removed 4 bases from V and 2 bases from J, with 6 bases in between. The CDR3 runs 13 residues. Germline values: CDR1 SGHRS, CDR2 YFSETQ. CDR3 amino acids: CASSRTNTGELFF. Here the CDR3 DNA reads TGCGCCAGCAGCCGGACAAACACCGGGGAGCTGTTTTTT.

A word on this clone: The sample has other DNA sequences that encode this CDR3 too. This chain joins TRBV7-9 and TRBJ2-5, with D uncertain. V lost 0 bases, J lost 5 bases, and 4 bases lay in between. Looked up from germline, CDR1 is SEHNR and CDR2 is FQNEAQ (reference sequence). This CDR3 region has 12 residues. For the CDR3, the DNA is TGTGCCAGCAGCTTAGCGCGGGAGACCCAGTACTTC. The encoded protein is CASSLARETQYF.